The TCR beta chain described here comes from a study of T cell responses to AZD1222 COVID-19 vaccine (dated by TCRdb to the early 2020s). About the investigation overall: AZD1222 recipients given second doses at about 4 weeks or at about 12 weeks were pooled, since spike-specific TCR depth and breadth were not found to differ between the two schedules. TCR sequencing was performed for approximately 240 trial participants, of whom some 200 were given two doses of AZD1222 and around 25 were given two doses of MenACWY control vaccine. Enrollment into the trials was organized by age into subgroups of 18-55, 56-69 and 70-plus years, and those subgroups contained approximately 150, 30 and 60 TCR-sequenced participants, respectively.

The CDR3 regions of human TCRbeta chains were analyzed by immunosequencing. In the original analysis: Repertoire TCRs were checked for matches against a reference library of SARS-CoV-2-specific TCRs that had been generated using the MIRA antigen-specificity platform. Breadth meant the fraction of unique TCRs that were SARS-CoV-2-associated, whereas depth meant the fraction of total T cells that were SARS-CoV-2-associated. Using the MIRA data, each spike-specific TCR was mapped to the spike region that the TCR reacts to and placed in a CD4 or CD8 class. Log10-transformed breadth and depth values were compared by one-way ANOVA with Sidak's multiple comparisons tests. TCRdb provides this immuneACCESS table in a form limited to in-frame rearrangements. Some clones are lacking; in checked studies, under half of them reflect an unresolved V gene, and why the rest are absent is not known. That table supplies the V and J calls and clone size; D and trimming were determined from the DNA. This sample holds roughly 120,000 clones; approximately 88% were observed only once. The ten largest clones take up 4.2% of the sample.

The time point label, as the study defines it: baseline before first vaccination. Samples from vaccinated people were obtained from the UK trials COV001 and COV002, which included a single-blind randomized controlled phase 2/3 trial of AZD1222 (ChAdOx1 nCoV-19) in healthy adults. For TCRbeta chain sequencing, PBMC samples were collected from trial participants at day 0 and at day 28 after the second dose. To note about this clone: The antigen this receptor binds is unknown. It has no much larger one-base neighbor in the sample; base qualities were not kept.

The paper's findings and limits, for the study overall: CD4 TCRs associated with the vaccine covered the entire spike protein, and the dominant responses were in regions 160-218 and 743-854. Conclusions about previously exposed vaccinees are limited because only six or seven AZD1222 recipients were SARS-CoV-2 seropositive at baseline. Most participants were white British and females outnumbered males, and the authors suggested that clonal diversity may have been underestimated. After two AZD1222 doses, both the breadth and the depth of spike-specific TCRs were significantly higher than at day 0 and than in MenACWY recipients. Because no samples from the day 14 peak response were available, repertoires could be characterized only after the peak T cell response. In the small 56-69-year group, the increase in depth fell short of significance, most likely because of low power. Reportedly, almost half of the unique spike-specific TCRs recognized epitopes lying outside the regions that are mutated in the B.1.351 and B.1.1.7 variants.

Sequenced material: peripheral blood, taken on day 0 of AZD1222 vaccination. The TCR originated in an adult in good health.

The CDR3 corresponds to CASSRRDRDNNEQFF. The DNA reads TGTGCCAGCAGCCGAAGGGACAGGGACAACAATGAGCAGTTCTTC. Rearrangement joined TRBV3-1 (or the pseudogene TRBV3-2) to TRBJ2-1, with TRBD1 identical over 9 junction bases. Relative to germline, V is missing 4 bases and J is missing 5 bases, with 6 bases of the junction outside any gene match. The germline V gene (reference sequence) provides CDR1 LGHDT and CDR2 YNNKEL. Counted from cysteine to phenylalanine, this CDR3 has 15 amino acids. CDR3 DNA only is kept here, 45 bases in frame from base 1.